Shown below are 16 T cell receptor beta chains from a single sample sequenced in a study of blood T cell repertoires in COVID-19. TCRdb's copy holds only in-frame clones and misses some; the assay was immunoSEQ multiplex PCR. This table has just over 150,000 clones, 65% to 90% appearing once. Sequencing was done on a sample of peripheral blood. These receptors originate from a woman aged 45 to 65 with acute or convalescent COVID-19.

This clone was seen only once. The chain carries TRBV28 and TRBJ1-5; D call uncertain. Germline CDR1 is MDHEN and CDR2 is SYDVKM. The CDR3 consists of 15 residues. The V gene lost 1 base and the J gene lost 7 bases, with 14 bases spanning the gap. This CDR3 reads CASSLFGPEGQPQHF. The CDR3 DNA is TGTGCCAGCAGTTTATTCGGACCCGAGGGACAGCCCCAGCATTTT.

This clone was picked up one time. The gene calls are TRBV9 and TRBJ2-4; 10 positions agree with TRBD2. The germline V gene encodes CDR1 SGDLS and CDR2 YYNGEE. V shed 3 bases and J 6 bases; nucleotides not matched to a gene: 6. The CDR3 totals 15 residues. Written as DNA, the CDR3 is TGTGCCAGCAGCGAGCGGGGGGGCCTTGTAAACATTCAGTACTTC. This gives the protein CASSERGGLVNIQYF.

This clone was recorded only once. V and J are TRBV9 and TRBJ1-1; D remains ambiguous. The CDR3 consists of 14 residues. Trimming left V 7 bases short and J 0 bases short, with 13 bases between. Germline CDR1 reads SGDLS; CDR2 reads YYNGEE. DNA of the CDR3: TGTGCCAGCCGCTCCGGAGGGATGAACACTGAAGCTTTCTTT. Protein product: CASRSGGMNTEAFF.

The V gene is TRBV6-2 or TRBV6-3, the J gene TRBJ1-5, with unresolved D. CDR1 MNHEY and CDR2 SVGEGT come from the germline V gene. There are 13 residues in the CDR3. Trimming removed 5 bases from V and 6 bases from J, with 11 bases in between. CDR3 loop: CASSREDRQPQHF. Here the CDR3 DNA reads TGTGCCAGCAGTCGGGAGGATCGTCAGCCCCAGCATTTT.

The rearrangement uses TRBV4-3 and TRBJ1-2; no clear D gene. CDR3 length: 14 amino acids. From germline, CDR1 is LGHNA and CDR2 YSLEER. Trimming removed 0 bases from V and 6 bases from J, with 11 bases in between. CDR3 sequence reads: CASSQDAGIDGYTF. The CDR3 bases are TGCGCCAGCAGCCAAGATGCGGGGATAGATGGCTACACCTTC.

A single count supports this clone. V is TRBV2 and J is TRBJ1-4; D is undetermined. This CDR3 is 13 amino acids long. V lost 8 bases to trimming and J lost 3 bases, with 10 bases between them. Germline-derived CDR1 and CDR2 are SNHLY and FYNNEI. CDR3 sequence reads: CASDERANEKLFF. The CDR3 nucleotides read TGTGCCAGCGACGAGAGGGCTAATGAAAAACTGTTTTTT.

This chain links TRBV21-1 with TRBJ1-6; the DNA was not used to check the table's D call, TRBD1. TRBV21-1 is described as a pseudogene. The CDR3 runs to 16 residues. The CDR3 region has the DNA TGTGCCAGCAGCAAAGAGCAGGGCCCCTATAATTCACCCCTCCACTTT. The encoded protein is CASSKEQGPYNSPLHF.

The chain has TRBV5-4 and TRBJ1-1; 10 bases are shared with TRBD1. V gave up 10 bases and J gave up 5 bases; unmatched junction bases: 5. Germline CDR1 SGHNT, CDR2 YYREEE (reference sequence). The CDR3 sequence is 12 residues long. CDR3 nucleotide sequence: TGTGCCGATCGGGACAGGGGAACTGAAGCTTTCTTT. Residues: CADRDRGTEAFF.

The sample holds one count of this clone. The CDR3 loop is CASSAQAGTVLFGYTF. The CDR3 DNA sequence: TGTGCCAGCAGCGCCCAGGCGGGGACGGTTTTATTCGGCTACACCTTC. V gene TRBV7-2 combines with J gene TRBJ1-2; maybe TRBD1 (5 bases). There are 16 residues in the CDR3. Trimming removed 5 bases from V and 8 bases from J, with 24 bases in between. CDR1 and CDR2 from the germline V gene are SGHTA and FQGNSA.

J is TRBJ2-3 and V is TRBV19; D call uncertain. Germline loops: CDR1 LNHDA, CDR2 SQIVND (reference sequence). The CDR3 sequence is 13 residues long. V lost 4 bases, J lost 4 bases, and 9 bases lay in between. The CDR3 protein is CASSRPSADTQYF. The CDR3 DNA follows: TGTGCCAGTAGTAGGCCTTCAGCAGATACGCAGTATTTT.

The rearrangement joins TRBV23-1 to TRBJ1-2, with TRBD1 matching over 8 bases. TRBV23-1 is placed among ORFs of uncertain function. CDR3 size: 19 residues. The junction had 18 bases not matched to a gene; V was cut back by 6 bases and J by 0 bases. The CDR3 here is CASRRTPWTGPYTNYGYTF. Here the CDR3 DNA reads TGCGCCAGCAGGAGAACACCCTGGACAGGGCCCTATACTAACTATGGCTACACCTTC.

The chain recombines TRBV4-1 with TRBJ2-7, with TRBD2 as a possible D gene (6 bases). In germline, CDR1 is MGHRA, CDR2 YSYEKL. V was clipped by 0 bases and J by 0 bases, with 9 bases between them. The CDR3 totals 15 residues. This chain's CDR3 is CASSQDTSNSYEQYF. As DNA, the CDR3 is TGCGCCAGCAGCCAAGATACTAGCAACTCCTACGAGCAGTACTTC.

This sequence joins TRBV24-1 and TRBJ2-1; TRBD1 matches at 8 bases. The CDR3 has 15 residues. In germline, CDR1 is KGHDR, CDR2 SFDVKD. V was pared by 2 bases and J by 4 bases, with 3 bases of the junction left unmatched. CDR3 coding DNA: TGTGCCACCAGTGATTCAGGACAGGGTTACAATGAGCAGTTCTTC. Translation: CATSDSGQGYNEQFF.

The chain joins TRBV9 to TRBJ1-5; TRBD1 agrees at 10 bases. The CDR3 extends over 15 amino acids. The junction had 6 bases not matched to a gene; V was cut back by 3 bases and J by 6 bases. CDR1 and CDR2 from the germline V gene are SGDLS and YYNGEE. The CDR3 DNA sequence: TGTGCCAGCAGCGAGGGACAGGGGTATGCTCAGCCCCAGCATTTT. It encodes CASSEGQGYAQPQHF.

V gene TRBV28 combines with J gene TRBJ2-1; D unclear. Trimming pared 8 bases from V and 6 bases from J, leaving 5 bases between. Per germline, CDR1 MDHEN and CDR2 SYDVKM. The CDR3 runs to 10 residues. The CDR3 is CASGRNEQFF. The CDR3 bases are TGTGCCAGCGGGCGCAATGAGCAGTTCTTC.

The V call is TRBV15, the J call TRBJ1-2, with D possibly matching TRBD1 (6 bases). Germline assignment: CDR1 LNHNV and CDR2 YYDKDF (reference sequence). V was trimmed by 3 bases and J by 4 bases, leaving 12 bases between them. The CDR3 extends over 14 amino acids. The chain's CDR3 is CATSRPGTIYGYTF. CDR3 coding DNA: TGTGCCACCAGCAGGCCGGGGACAATCTATGGCTACACCTTC.